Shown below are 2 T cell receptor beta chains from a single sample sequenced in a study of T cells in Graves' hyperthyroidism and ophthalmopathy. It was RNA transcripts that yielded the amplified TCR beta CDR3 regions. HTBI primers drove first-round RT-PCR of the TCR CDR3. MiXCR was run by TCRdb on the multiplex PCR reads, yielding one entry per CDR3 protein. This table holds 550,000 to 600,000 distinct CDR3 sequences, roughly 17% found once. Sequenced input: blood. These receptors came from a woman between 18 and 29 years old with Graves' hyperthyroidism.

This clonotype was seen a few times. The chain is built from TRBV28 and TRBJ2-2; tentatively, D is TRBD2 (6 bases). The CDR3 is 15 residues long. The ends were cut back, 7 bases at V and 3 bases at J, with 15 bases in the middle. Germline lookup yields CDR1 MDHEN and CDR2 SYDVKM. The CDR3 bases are TGTGCCAGCACCTCGGGGGACGGACACACCGGGGAGCTGTTTTTT. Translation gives CASTSGDGHTGELFF.

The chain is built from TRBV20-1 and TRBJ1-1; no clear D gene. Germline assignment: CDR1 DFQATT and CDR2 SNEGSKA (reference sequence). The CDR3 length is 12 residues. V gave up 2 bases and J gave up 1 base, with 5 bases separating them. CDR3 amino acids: CSARRPNTEAFF. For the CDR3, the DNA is TGCAGTGCTAGAAGGCCGAACACTGAAGCTTTCTTT.